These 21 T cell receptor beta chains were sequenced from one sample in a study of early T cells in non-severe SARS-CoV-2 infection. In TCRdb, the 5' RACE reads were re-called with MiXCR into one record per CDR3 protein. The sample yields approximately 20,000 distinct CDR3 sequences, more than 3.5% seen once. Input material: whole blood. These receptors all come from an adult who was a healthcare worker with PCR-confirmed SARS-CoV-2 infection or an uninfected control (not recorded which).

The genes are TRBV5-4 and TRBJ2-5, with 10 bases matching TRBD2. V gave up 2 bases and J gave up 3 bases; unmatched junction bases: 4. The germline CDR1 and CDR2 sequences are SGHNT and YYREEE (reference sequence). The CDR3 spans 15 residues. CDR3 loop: CASSLWLAGEETQYF. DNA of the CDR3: TGTGCCAGCAGCTTATGGCTAGCGGGGGAAGAGACCCAGTACTTC.

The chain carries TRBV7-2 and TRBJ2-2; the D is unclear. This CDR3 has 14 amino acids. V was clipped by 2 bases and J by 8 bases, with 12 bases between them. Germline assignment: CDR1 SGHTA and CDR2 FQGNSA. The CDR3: CASSLMGRAGELFF. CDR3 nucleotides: TGTGCCAGCAGCTTAATGGGCCGTGCGGGGGAGCTGTTTTTT.

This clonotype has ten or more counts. CDR3 nucleotide sequence: TGTGCCAGCAGTTTTCACGGAAAGAACAATGAGCAGTTCTTC. Its protein is CASSFHGKNNEQFF. V gene TRBV27 combines with J gene TRBJ2-1; D gene uncertain. Germline values: CDR1 MNHEY, CDR2 SMNVEV (reference sequence). The CDR3 runs 14 residues. V was cut by 3 bases and J by 5 bases, with 11 bases left in between.

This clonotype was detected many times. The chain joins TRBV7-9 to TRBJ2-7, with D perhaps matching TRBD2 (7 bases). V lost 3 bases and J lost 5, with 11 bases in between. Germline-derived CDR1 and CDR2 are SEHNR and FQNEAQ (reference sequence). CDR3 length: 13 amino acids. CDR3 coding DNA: TGTGCCAGCAGCTTGGCGGGGGCCCACGAGCAGTACTTC. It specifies CASSLAGAHEQYF.

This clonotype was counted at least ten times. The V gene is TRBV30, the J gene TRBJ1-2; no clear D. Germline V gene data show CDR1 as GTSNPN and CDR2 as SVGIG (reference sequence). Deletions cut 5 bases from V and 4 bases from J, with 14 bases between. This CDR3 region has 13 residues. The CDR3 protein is CAWFPRYAYGYTF. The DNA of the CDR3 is TGTGCCTGGTTTCCGAGGTACGCCTATGGCTACACCTTC.

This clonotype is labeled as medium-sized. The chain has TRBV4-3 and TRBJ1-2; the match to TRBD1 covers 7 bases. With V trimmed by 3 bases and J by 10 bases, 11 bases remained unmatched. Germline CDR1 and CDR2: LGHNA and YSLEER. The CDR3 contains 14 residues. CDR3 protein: CASSHLPRQGDYTF. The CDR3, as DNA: TGCGCCAGCAGCCACCTTCCCCGCCAGGGGGACTACACCTTC.

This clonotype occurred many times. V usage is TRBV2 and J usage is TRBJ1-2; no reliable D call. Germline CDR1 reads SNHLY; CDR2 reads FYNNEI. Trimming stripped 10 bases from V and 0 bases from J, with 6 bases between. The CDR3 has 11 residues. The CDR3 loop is CATDPNYGYTF. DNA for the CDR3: TGTGCCACCGACCCTAACTATGGCTACACCTTC.

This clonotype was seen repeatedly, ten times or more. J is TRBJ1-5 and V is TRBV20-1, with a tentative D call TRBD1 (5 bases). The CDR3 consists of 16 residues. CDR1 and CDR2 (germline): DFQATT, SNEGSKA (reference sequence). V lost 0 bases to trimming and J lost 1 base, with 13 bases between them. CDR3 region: CSAREGEKPSNQPQHF. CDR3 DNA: TGCAGTGCTAGAGAAGGGGAGAAACCAAGCAATCAGCCCCAGCATTTT.

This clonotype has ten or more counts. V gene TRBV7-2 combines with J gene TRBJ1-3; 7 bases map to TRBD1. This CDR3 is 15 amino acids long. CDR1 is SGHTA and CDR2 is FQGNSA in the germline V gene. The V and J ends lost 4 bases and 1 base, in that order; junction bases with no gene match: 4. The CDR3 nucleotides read TGTGCCAGCAGCTCTATACAGGGGTCTGGAAACACCATATATTTT. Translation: CASSSIQGSGNTIYF.

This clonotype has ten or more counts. CDR3 bases: TGTGCCAGCTCACCACGGGCAGAGCCGAACACTGAAGCTTTCTTT. This gives the protein CASSPRAEPNTEAFF. The chain employs TRBV18 and TRBJ1-1; D is ambiguous. Deletions cut 1 base from V and 1 base from J, with 10 bases between. This CDR3 is 15 amino acids long. CDR1 is KGHSH, CDR2 LQKENI, per germline.

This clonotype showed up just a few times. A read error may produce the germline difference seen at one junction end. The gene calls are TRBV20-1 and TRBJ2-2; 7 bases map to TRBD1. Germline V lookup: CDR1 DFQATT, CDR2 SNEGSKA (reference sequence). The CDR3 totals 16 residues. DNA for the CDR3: TGCAGTGCCAGAGAACGACGGCAGGGGGAAACCGGGGAGCTGTTTTTT. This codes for CSARERRQGETGELFF.

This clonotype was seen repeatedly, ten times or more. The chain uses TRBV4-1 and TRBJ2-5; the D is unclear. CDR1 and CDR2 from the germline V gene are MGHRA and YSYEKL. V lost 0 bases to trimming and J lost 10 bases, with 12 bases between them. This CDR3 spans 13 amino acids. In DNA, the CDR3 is TGCGCCAGCAGCCAAGATAACTATGGGGACCAGTACTTC. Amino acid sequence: CASSQDNYGDQYF.

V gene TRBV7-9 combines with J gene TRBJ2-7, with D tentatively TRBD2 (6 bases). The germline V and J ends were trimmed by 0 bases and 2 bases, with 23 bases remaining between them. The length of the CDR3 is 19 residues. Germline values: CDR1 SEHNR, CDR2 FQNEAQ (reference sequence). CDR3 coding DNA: TGTGCCAGCAGCTTAGCGCACATTTTCGGGGCTAGCGAGACCTACGAGCAGTACTTC. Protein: CASSLAHIFGASETYEQYF.

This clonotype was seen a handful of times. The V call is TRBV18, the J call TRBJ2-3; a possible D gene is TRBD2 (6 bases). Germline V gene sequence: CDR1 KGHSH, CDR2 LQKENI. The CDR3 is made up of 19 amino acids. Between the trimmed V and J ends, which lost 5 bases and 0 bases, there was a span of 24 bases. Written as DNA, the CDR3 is TGTGCCAGCTCATCACGCCCGGGACGGAGTAGCGGAAGCACAGATACGCAGTATTTT. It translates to CASSSRPGRSSGSTDTQYF.

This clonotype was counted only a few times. For the CDR3, the DNA is TGCAGCGTTGACAGGGTGGGAGATACGCAGTATTTT. This encodes CSVDRVGDTQYF. V and J are TRBV29-1 and TRBJ2-3; the D gene is possibly TRBD1 (5 bases). CDR3 length: 12 amino acids. Trimming cost V 3 bases and J 5 bases, with 9 bases left between them. From germline, CDR1 is SQVTM and CDR2 ANQGSEA.

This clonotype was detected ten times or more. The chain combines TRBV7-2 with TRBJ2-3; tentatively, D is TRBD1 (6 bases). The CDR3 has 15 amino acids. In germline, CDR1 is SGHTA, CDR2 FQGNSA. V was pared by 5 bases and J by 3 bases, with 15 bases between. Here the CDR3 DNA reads TGTGCCAGCAGCCTCAACCCAAGGGGGACAGATACGCAGTATTTT. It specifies CASSLNPRGTDTQYF.

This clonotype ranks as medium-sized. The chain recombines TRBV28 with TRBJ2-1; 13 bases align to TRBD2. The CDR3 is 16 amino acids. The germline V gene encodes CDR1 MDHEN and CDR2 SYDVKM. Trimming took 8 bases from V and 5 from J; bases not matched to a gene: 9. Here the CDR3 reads CASGTSGGERDNEQFF. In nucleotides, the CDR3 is TGTGCCAGCGGCACTAGCGGGGGGGAGAGGGACAATGAGCAGTTCTTC. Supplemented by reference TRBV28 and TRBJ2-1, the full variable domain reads DVKVTQSSRYLVKRTGEKVFLECVQDMDHENMFWYRQDPGLGLRLIYFSYDVKMKEKGDIPEGYSVSREKKERFSLILESASTNQTSMYLCASGTSGGERDNEQFFGPGTRLTVL.

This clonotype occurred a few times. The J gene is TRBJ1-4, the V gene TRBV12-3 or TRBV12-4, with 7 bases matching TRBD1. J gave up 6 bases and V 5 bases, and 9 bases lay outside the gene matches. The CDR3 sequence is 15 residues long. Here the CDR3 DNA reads TGTGCCAGCAGTCGCACCGGGACAGACTATGAAAAACTGTTTTTT. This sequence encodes CASSRTGTDYEKLFF.

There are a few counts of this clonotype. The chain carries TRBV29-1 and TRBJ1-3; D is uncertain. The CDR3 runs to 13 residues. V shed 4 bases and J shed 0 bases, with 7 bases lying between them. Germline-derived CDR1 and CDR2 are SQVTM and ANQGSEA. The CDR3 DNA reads TGCAGCGTTGGGACTAGCTCTGGAAACACCATATATTTT. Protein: CSVGTSSGNTIYF.

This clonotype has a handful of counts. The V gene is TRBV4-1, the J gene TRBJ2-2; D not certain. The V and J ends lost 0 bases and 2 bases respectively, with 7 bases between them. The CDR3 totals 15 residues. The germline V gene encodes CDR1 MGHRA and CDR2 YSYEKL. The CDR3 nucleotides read TGCGCCAGCAGCCAAGACAGGCTAAACACCGGGGAGCTGTTTTTT. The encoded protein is CASSQDRLNTGELFF.

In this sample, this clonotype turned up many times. The CDR3 DNA reads as TGCAGCACTTTTACTCCGGGACAGAGCTACGAGCAGTACTTC. Protein: CSTFTPGQSYEQYF. This chain links TRBV29-1 with TRBJ2-7; 7 positions match TRBD1. This CDR3 region has 14 residues. The germline CDR1 and CDR2 sequences are SQVTM and ANQGSEA. Trimming removed 8 bases from V and 3 bases from J; junction bases left unmatched: 13.